The rows below give T cell receptor beta chains drawn from one sample of a study of T cells in Graves' hyperthyroidism and ophthalmopathy. From the multiplex PCR reads, TCRdb called clonotypes with MiXCR, one entry per CDR3 protein. The sample shows a few hundred thousand distinct CDR3 sequences, roughly 14% of them seen only once. Sequencing input: blood. The receptors derive from a woman between 18 and 29 years old with Graves' hyperthyroidism. The CDR3 runs from the conserved cysteine through the conserved F or W. D genes are given only for firm matches. Clone size appears in some rows only: once, few, many, or a class for an expanded clone.

CASSSQLTDTQYF	TGTGCCAGCAGCTCCCAACTGACAGATACGCAGTATTTT	-	TRBJ2-3	TRBV7-3	many
CAISPFWSSNQPQHF	TGTGCCATCAGTCCTTTTTGGAGTAGCAATCAGCCCCAGCATTTT	-	TRBJ1-5	TRBV10-3	-
CASSYDLPDTGELFF	TGTGCCAGCAGTTACGACCTCCCGGACACCGGGGAGCTGTTTTTT	-	TRBJ2-2	TRBV6-5	many
CASSLVGSGNGDGYTF	TGCGCCAGCAGCTTGGTAGGGTCAGGGAACGGGGATGGCTACACCTTC	-	TRBJ1-2	TRBV5-1	many
CASSWLAGGRTDTQYF	TGTGCCAGCAGCTGGCTAGCGGGGGGACGCACAGATACGCAGTATTTT	TRBD2	TRBJ2-3	TRBV7-2	many
CASSIQGAQYF	TGTGCCAGCAGTATACAGGGTGCGCAGTATTTT	-	TRBJ2-3	TRBV6-1	-
CAISESRGPSYNEQFF	TGTGCCATCAGTGAGTCGAGGGGGCCCTCCTACAATGAGCAGTTCTTC	TRBD1	TRBJ2-1	TRBV10-3	many
CASSKTTSSYEQFF	TGTGCCAGCAGTAAGACGACTAGTTCATACGAGCAGTTCTTC	-	TRBJ2-1	TRBV27	many
CASSTGQGLGTEAFF	TGTGCCAGTAGTACCGGACAGGGTTTGGGCACTGAAGCTTTCTTT	TRBD1	TRBJ1-1	TRBV19	many
CASSWTLNEKLFF	TGTGCCAGCAGTTGGACTCTAAATGAAAAACTGTTTTTT	-	TRBJ1-4	TRBV6-1	few
CASSIPGTIYF	TGTGCCAGCAGTATACCAGGCACCATATATTTT	-	TRBJ1-3	TRBV28	many
CASSLTGVSAEAFF	TGTGCCAGCAGTTTAACAGGGGTGAGCGCTGAAGCTTTCTTT	TRBD1	TRBJ1-1	TRBV12-3/TRBV12-4	many
CSARPPGAGGELFF	TGCAGTGCTAGACCCCCCGGGGCGGGCGGGGAGCTGTTTTTT	-	TRBJ2-2	TRBV20-1	-
CASSAGLAAVQETQYF	TGTGCCAGCAGCGCCGGACTAGCGGCAGTACAAGAGACCCAGTACTTC	TRBD2	TRBJ2-5	TRBV13	many